This TCR beta chain comes out of a study of spatial heterogeneity in lung cancer. The time point: blood at routine non-recurrence follow-up after resection. Unsorted samples of tumor, nontumor lung or frozen PBMC had their whole RNA sequenced. Individually, TCR cDNA molecules were each labelled with a unique molecular identifier. TCRdb re-called the 5' RACE reads with MiXCR, one entry per CDR3 protein. The sample shows tens of thousands of distinct CDR3 sequences, about a tenth of them seen only once. This clonotype appeared a few times. The receptor was derived from a male donor with early-stage non-small cell lung cancer. Sequenced here: PBMCs, sampled at follow-up.

The CDR3 reads CASSLDPDGDTQYF. CDR3 in DNA: TGTGCCAGCAGCTTAGACCCGGACGGAGATACGCAGTATTTT. The chain is built from TRBV7-2 and TRBJ2-3; D remains unclear. CDR3 length: 14 amino acids. Trimming pared 1 base from V and 5 bases from J, leaving 10 bases between. Germline loops: CDR1 SGHTA, CDR2 FQGNSA.